This passage covers 16 T cell receptor beta chains from one sample sequenced in a study of blood T cell repertoires in COVID-19. This table comes from immunoSEQ multiplex PCR, and its TCRdb copy is limited to in-frame clones, with some not included. Of roughly 280,000 clones in the sample, 80% to 85% were seen once. Sequencing used peripheral blood. Receptors originate from a man in his fifties or sixties with acute or convalescent COVID-19.

The genes are TRBV27 and TRBJ2-7, with 9 bases that match TRBD1. There are 15 residues in the CDR3. Losses at the gene ends were 6 bases for V and 2 bases for J; bases not matched to a gene: 8. The germline V gene has CDR1 MNHEY and CDR2 SMNVEV (reference sequence). The CDR3 nucleotides read TGTGCCAGCAGCCAAGGACAGGGGTTCGCCTACGAGCAGTACTTC. Its translation: CASSQGQGFAYEQYF.

The chain is built from TRBV9 and TRBJ2-7, with 7 bases identical to TRBD1. Germline trimming cut 3 bases from V and 4 bases from J; bases unmatched to any gene: 7. The CDR3 has 14 residues. Germline CDR1 is SGDLS and CDR2 is YYNGEE. The CDR3 DNA reads TGTGCCAGCAGCGCCCGGACAGGATCTTACGAGCAGTACTTC. The encoded protein is CASSARTGSYEQYF.

The V call is TRBV6-5, the J call TRBJ1-3, with a possible D match to TRBD1 (6 bases). The CDR3 spans 14 residues. Trimming shortened V by 7 bases and J by 1 base, and 11 bases separated the two germline ends. Per germline, CDR1 MNHEY and CDR2 SVGAGI. DNA for the CDR3: TGTGCCAGCAAATCACAGGGTTCTGGAAACACCATATATTTT. Amino acid sequence: CASKSQGSGNTIYF.

The CDR3 protein is CAISELWTSGSLYNEQFF. CDR3 in DNA: TGTGCCATCAGTGAATTATGGACTAGCGGGAGTCTCTACAATGAGCAGTTCTTC. V is TRBV10-3 and J is TRBJ2-1; TRBD2 aligns across 13 bases. V lost 3 bases to trimming and J lost 3 bases; unmatched junction nucleotides: 8. The V gene's germline CDR1 is ENHRY and CDR2 SYGVKD. The CDR3 covers 18 residues.

The chain employs TRBV5-8 and TRBJ1-6, with D perhaps matching TRBD1 (5 bases). CDR3 length: 16 residues. The germline gives CDR1 SGHTS, CDR2 YDEGEE. Trimming took off 5 bases at V and 0 bases at J, with 12 bases between the two ends. The chain's CDR3 is CASRRQMSSYNSPLHF. The CDR3 region has the DNA TGTGCCAGCAGGCGACAGATGAGCTCCTATAATTCACCCCTCCACTTT.

The CDR3 DNA reads as TGTGCCAGCAGTGGGACAGTAAGCCATGGCTACACCTTC. Translated, it gives CASSGTVSHGYTF. The V call is TRBV12-3 or TRBV12-4, the J call TRBJ1-2; 7 positions match TRBD1. The CDR3 spans 13 residues. After removal of 5 bases from V and 6 bases from J, the junction contained 6 bases not matched to a gene.

V usage is TRBV18 and J usage is TRBJ2-1, with D tentatively TRBD2 (7 bases). Trimming cost V 6 bases and J 5 bases, with 17 bases left between them. The CDR3 loop spans 15 amino acids. Per germline, CDR1 KGHSH and CDR2 LQKENI. The chain's CDR3 is CASSPWGGADNEQFF. For the CDR3, the DNA is TGTGCCAGCTCCCCTTGGGGGGGGGCGGACAATGAGCAGTTCTTC.

The V gene is TRBV19, the J gene TRBJ1-2; D not certain. V lost 3 bases and J 2 bases, leaving 19 bases between the germline ends. Per the germline V gene, CDR1 is LNHDA and CDR2 is SQIVND (reference sequence). The length of the CDR3 is 17 residues. This CDR3 is CASSILGRGRPNYGYTF. The DNA of the CDR3 is TGTGCCAGTAGTATTTTAGGGAGAGGCAGACCAAACTATGGCTACACCTTC.

V and J are TRBV2 and TRBJ2-7; D is unclear. Between the trimmed V and J ends, which lost 6 bases and 0 bases, there was a span of 6 bases. Germline assignment: CDR1 SNHLY and CDR2 FYNNEI. CDR3 length: 12 residues. The CDR3 region is CASRRDSYEQYF. As DNA, the CDR3 is TGTGCCAGCAGAAGAGACTCCTACGAGCAGTACTTC.

The rearrangement joins TRBV14 to TRBJ1-2, with D hard to call. CDR1 is SGHDN, CDR2 FVKESK, per germline. Between the trimmed V and J ends, which lost 4 bases and 5 bases, there was a span of 8 bases. This CDR3 has 12 amino acids. CDR3 coding DNA: TGTGCCAGCAGCCGAGCGGGGTATGGCTACACCTTC. Its protein product is CASSRAGYGYTF. The full variable domain, completed using reference TRBV14 and TRBJ1-2, is EAGVTQFPSHSVIEKGQTVTLRCDPISGHDNLYWYRRVMGKEIKFLLHFVKESKQDESGMPNNRFLAERTGGTYSTLKVQPAELEDSGVYFCASSRAGYGYTFGSGTRLTVV.

V is TRBV29-1 and J is TRBJ1-2; D is unresolved. The length of the CDR3 is 11 residues. V was pared by 5 bases and J by 9 bases, with 13 bases between. The germline CDR1 and CDR2 sequences are SQVTM and ANQGSEA. The CDR3 nucleotides are TGCAGCGTTACGGTCACGGAGAGCTACACCTTC. It is translated as CSVTVTESYTF.

In its sample, this clone was seen a few times. V is TRBV11-3 and J is TRBJ2-2; D possibly corresponds to TRBD2 (6 bases). Germline CDR1 reads SGHNT; CDR2 reads YENEEA. The V gene lost 1 base and the J gene lost 1 base, with 16 bases spanning the gap. This CDR3 is built from 18 residues. The CDR3 spells CASSLGASGGVNTGELFF. The CDR3 bases are TGTGCCAGCAGCTTAGGGGCCTCCGGGGGAGTGAACACCGGGGAGCTGTTTTTT.

The chain carries TRBV19 and TRBJ2-1, with TRBD2 matching over 15 bases. The CDR3 spans 16 residues. V lost 5 bases, J lost 8 bases, and 7 bases stayed unmatched. Germline values: CDR1 LNHDA, CDR2 SQIVND (reference sequence). The CDR3, as DNA: TGTGCCAGTAGTCCCCCGGGACTAGCGGGAGGCTATGAGCAGTTCTTC. Its protein product is CASSPPGLAGGYEQFF. The whole variable domain, filled in from reference TRBV19 and TRBJ2-1, reads DGGITQSPKYLFRKEGQNVTLSCEQNLNHDAMYWYRQDPGQGLRLIYYSQIVNDFQKGDIAEGYSVSREKKESFPLTVTSAQKNPTAFYLCASSPPGLAGGYEQFFGPGTRLTVL.

The V and J genes are TRBV11-2 and TRBJ2-7; tentatively, D is TRBD2 (7 bases). This CDR3 spans 17 amino acids. V was trimmed by 2 bases and J by 3 bases, leaving 20 bases between them. Per germline, CDR1 SGHAT and CDR2 FQNNGV. CDR3 bases: TGTGCCAGCAGCTTAATGGTACGGGGGGCGGGGAGCTACGAGCAGTACTTC. It translates to CASSLMVRGAGSYEQYF.

The chain employs TRBV3-1 (or the pseudogene TRBV3-2) and TRBJ2-5; 8 nucleotides align to TRBD2. V shed 0 bases and J 1 base; nucleotides not matched to a gene: 4. Germline values: CDR1 LGHDT, CDR2 YNNKEL (reference sequence). This CDR3 is 16 amino acids long. The CDR3 here is CASSQDRRGVQETQYF. The CDR3 DNA is TGTGCCAGCAGCCAAGATAGGCGGGGGGTCCAAGAGACCCAGTACTTC.

Details on this clone: The identical CDR3 is also encoded by other nucleotide sequences in the sample. This chain connects TRBV5-1 to TRBJ2-2; TRBD1 agrees at 9 bases. From germline, CDR1 is SGHRS and CDR2 YFSETQ. The CDR3 totals 15 residues. The V gene end was trimmed by 0 bases and the J gene end by 3 bases; junction bases not matched to a gene: 0. The CDR3 is CASSLGTGDTGELFF. Here the CDR3 DNA reads TGCGCCAGCAGCTTGGGGACAGGGGACACCGGGGAGCTGTTTTTT. Supplemented by reference TRBV5-1 and TRBJ2-2, the full variable domain reads KAGVTQTPRYLIKTRGQQVTLSCSPISGHRSVSWYQQTPGQGLQFLFEYFSETQRNKGNFPGRFSGRQFSNSRSEMNVSTLELGDSALYLCASSLGTGDTGELFFGEGSRLTVL.